The 14 T cell receptor beta chains in this list originate from one sample, sequenced in a study of blood T cell repertoires in COVID-19. The protocol was immunoSEQ multiplex PCR, while the TCRdb copy is restricted to in-frame clones and leaves out a portion. The sample carries about 400,000 clones, around 87% recorded once. The source material was peripheral blood. The receptors stem from a human donor in a cohort sampled during active COVID-19.

The rearrangement links TRBV4-1 to TRBJ2-2; 7 nucleotides match TRBD1. Trimming removed 1 base from V and 9 bases from J; junction bases left unmatched: 8. From germline, CDR1 is MGHRA and CDR2 YSYEKL. The CDR3 contains 15 residues. CDR3 sequence (DNA): TGCGCCAGCAGCCAAGGGGGACAGCCTACCCGGGAGCTGTTTTTT. Amino acid sequence: CASSQGGQPTRELFF.

In its sample, this clone was seen once. The chain recombines TRBV28 with TRBJ1-1, with D possibly matching TRBD1 (6 bases). CDR3 size: 16 residues. Germline CDR1 reads MDHEN; CDR2 reads SYDVKM. Trimming pared 3 bases from V and 3 bases from J, leaving 17 bases between. Here the CDR3 reads CASSLFQGNGDTEAFF. DNA for the CDR3: TGTGCCAGCAGTTTGTTCCAGGGGAACGGGGACACTGAAGCTTTCTTT.

This sequence joins TRBV6-5 and TRBJ2-3, with 10 bases fitting TRBD2. The CDR3 consists of 14 residues. J lost 1 base, V lost 6 bases, and 1 base had no gene match. Per the germline V gene, CDR1 is MNHEY and CDR2 is SVGAGI. DNA of the CDR3: TGTGCCAGCAGAACTAGCGGGGGCACAGATACGCAGTATTTT. It yields the protein CASRTSGGTDTQYF.

The chain couples TRBV6-5 to TRBJ2-5; 8 nucleotides line up with TRBD2. Trimming took 7 bases from V and 7 from J; bases not matched to a gene: 11. Per germline, CDR1 MNHEY and CDR2 SVGAGI. The CDR3 runs to 14 residues. The CDR3 loop is CASKSGGGLGTQYF. As DNA, the CDR3 is TGTGCCAGCAAATCCGGGGGGGGGCTTGGGACCCAGTACTTC.

J is TRBJ2-5 and V is TRBV28; TRBD2 might be the D (7 bases). The CDR3 runs 13 residues. Germline V lookup: CDR1 MDHEN, CDR2 SYDVKM. Between the trimmed V and J ends, which lost 2 bases and 4 bases, there was a span of 8 bases. The CDR3 protein is CASSLRGAETQYF. CDR3 bases: TGTGCCAGCAGTTTACGGGGGGCAGAGACCCAGTACTTC.

V usage is TRBV2 and J usage is TRBJ2-1; a possible D gene is TRBD2 (6 bases). Germline loops: CDR1 SNHLY, CDR2 FYNNEI. With 0 bases removed from V and 3 bases from J, the gap between germline ends came to 9 bases. This CDR3 comprises 15 residues. CDR3 bases: TGTGCCAGCAGTGAAGCGGGGGACTTCTACAATGAGCAGTTCTTC. Protein: CASSEAGDFYNEQFF.

This chain links TRBV7-2 with TRBJ2-1, with TRBD1 matching over 7 bases. The CDR3 loop spans 14 amino acids. V was clipped by 0 bases and J by 10 bases; unmatched bases: 6. Germline CDR1 reads SGHTA; CDR2 reads FQGNSA. The CDR3 DNA follows: TGTGCCAGCAGCTTAGCTCGAGGGGGCGAGGAGCAGTTCTTC. Its translation is CASSLARGGEEQFF.

The chain carries TRBV30 and TRBJ1-2, with 10 bases that match TRBD1. V dropped 2 bases and J dropped 4; count of bases not matched to a gene: 4. The CDR3 is 14 amino acids. Germline V gene data show CDR1 as GTSNPN and CDR2 as SVGIG (reference sequence). CDR3 coding DNA: TGTGCCTGGAGTCAGGACAGGGGGGGCTATGGCTACACCTTC. Protein sequence: CAWSQDRGGYGYTF.

The genes are TRBV11-2 and TRBJ1-1; TRBD1 might be the D (6 bases). Per germline, CDR1 SGHAT and CDR2 FQNNGV. Trimming took 6 bases from V and 0 from J, leaving 17 bases between them. This CDR3 is built from 16 residues. The DNA of the CDR3 is TGTGCCAGCAGACGAGGACAGCCAACGATGAACACTGAAGCTTTCTTT. Its translation is CASRRGQPTMNTEAFF.

This chain links TRBV5-4 with TRBJ1-1; D gene unclear. V lost 6 bases and J lost 13, with 28 bases in between. Germline values: CDR1 SGHNT, CDR2 YYREEE (reference sequence). The CDR3 runs to 15 residues. Written as DNA, the CDR3 is TGTGCCAGCACCGACTCAAGGGAGGTGACTCCTGAATTTTTCTTT. Its translation is CASTDSREVTPEFFF.

This clone is a singleton in its sample. The chain employs TRBV3-1 (or the pseudogene TRBV3-2) and TRBJ2-5; TRBD2 matches at 9 bases. The V and J ends lost 0 bases and 2 bases, in that order; junction bases with no gene match: 4. The CDR3 has 16 amino acids. Germline V lookup: CDR1 LGHDT, CDR2 YNNKEL (reference sequence). The CDR3 nucleotides are TGTGCCAGCAGCCAAGATCCCCTAGCGGGGCAAGAGACCCAGTACTTC. This codes for CASSQDPLAGQETQYF.

The chain couples TRBV2 to TRBJ2-5; tentatively, D is TRBD1 (6 bases). Germline CDR1 reads SNHLY; CDR2 reads FYNNEI. This CDR3 is built from 17 residues. Trimming stripped 1 base from V and 4 bases from J, with 19 bases between. The CDR3, as DNA: TGTGCCAGCAGTGAAGTAGCCCCCGGACAGAACGGAGAGACCCAGTACTTC. This sequence encodes CASSEVAPGQNGETQYF.

The chain carries TRBV5-6 and TRBJ2-2, with TRBD1 as a possible D gene (6 bases). V gave up 4 bases and J gave up 1 base, with 11 bases separating them. This CDR3 contains 15 residues. CDR1 is SGHDT and CDR2 is YYEEEE in the germline V gene. DNA of the CDR3: TGTGCCAGCAGCCACAGGGAATGGAACACCGGGGAGCTGTTTTTT. Amino acid sequence: CASSHREWNTGELFF.

The chain carries TRBV4-1 and TRBJ1-6; D perhaps matches TRBD1 (5 bases). V lost 4 bases, J lost 0 bases, and 19 bases lay in between. CDR3 size: 19 residues. The germline gives CDR1 MGHRA, CDR2 YSYEKL. The CDR3 coding sequence is TGCGCCAGCAGCCCCCCCTCGGACACTGTAGACTCCTATAATTCACCCCTCCACTTT. This encodes CASSPPSDTVDSYNSPLHF.